A selection of T cell receptor beta chains follows, all from one sample in a study of cytomegalovirus exposure and HLA in healthy donors. Method: immunoSEQ multiplex PCR; TCRdb's copy keeps in-frame clones and lacks some. The sample comprises tens of thousands of clones, just under 85% of which are singletons, and 2.5% to 3.5% rests with the top ten. Sample: PBMCs. The receptors here all came from a middle-aged man in good health and CMV-seronegative. Both conserved end residues are part of each CDR3.

TRBV27	TRBJ2-7	CASSFSPGGYEQYF
TRBV7-6	TRBJ2-5	CASSDTVLEGEETQYF
TRBV5-4	TRBJ1-1	CASSQEAGRHTEAFF
TRBV19	TRBJ1-6	CASSSLGGGGSPLHF
TRBV29-1	TRBJ2-7	CSVIGGAGEQYF
TRBV7-8	TRBJ2-5	CASGGRAIQETQYF
TRBV6-1	TRBJ2-5	CASSGGPSKETQYF
TRBV6-5	TRBJ1-1	CASSYPSVGSDTEAFF
TRBV7-9	TRBJ2-5	CASSLTGTSPETQYF
TRBV19	TRBJ1-1	CASSTPRRDRANTEAFF
TRBV10-2	TRBJ1-4	CATRGQVLLFF
TRBV7-6	TRBJ1-3	CASSPTAGGTGNTIYF
TRBV27	TRBJ2-7	CASSSDRGEQYF
TRBV5-1	TRBJ1-2	CASSIWEKADYGYTF
TRBV18	TRBJ2-1	CASSPRGFNEQFF
TRBV5-1	TRBJ2-4	CASSTTSDKNIQYF
TRBV14	TRBJ2-7	CASSQDPGILWYEQYF
TRBV2	TRBJ1-3	CASSDPRRGSGNTIYF
TRBV27	TRBJ2-2	CASRAGVYTGELFF
TRBV6-1	TRBJ1-1	CATGRRETNTEAFF
TRBV7-9	TRBJ2-5	CASRRGQETQYF
TRBV19	TRBJ2-7	CASSIEAAGWSEQYF
TRBV9	TRBJ2-3	CASSVVETTSGGADTDTQYF
TRBV27	TRBJ2-3	CASSLSINTAGTQYF
TRBV5-4	TRBJ2-1	CASSLAGTGFHNEQFF
TRBV6-5	TRBJ1-2	CASSNNREGNYGYTF
TRBV9	TRBJ2-1	CASSVGTSGGAWIDEQFF
TRBV6-5	TRBJ2-1	CASSYSGGTYNEQFF
TRBV23-1	TRBJ1-2	CASSQGRRTGYTF
TRBV28	TRBJ2-4	CASTLRSGTSGGAGKNIQYF
TRBV15	TRBJ2-2	CATSRVKDRGELFF
TRBV6-6	TRBJ2-2	CASSYVGSLNTGELFF